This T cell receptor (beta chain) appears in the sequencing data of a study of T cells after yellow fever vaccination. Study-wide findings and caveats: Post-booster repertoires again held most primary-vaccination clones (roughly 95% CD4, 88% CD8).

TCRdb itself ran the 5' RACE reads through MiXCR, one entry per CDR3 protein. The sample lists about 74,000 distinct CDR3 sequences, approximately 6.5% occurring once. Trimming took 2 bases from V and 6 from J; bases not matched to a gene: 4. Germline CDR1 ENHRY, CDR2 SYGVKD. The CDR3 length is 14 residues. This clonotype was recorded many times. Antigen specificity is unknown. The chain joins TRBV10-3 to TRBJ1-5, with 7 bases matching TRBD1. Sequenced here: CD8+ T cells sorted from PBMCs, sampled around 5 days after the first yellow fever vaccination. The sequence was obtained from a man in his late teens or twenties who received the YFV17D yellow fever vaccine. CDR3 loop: CAISEDRESQPQHF. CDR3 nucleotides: TGTGCCATCAGTGAGGACAGGGAGAGTCAGCCCCAGCATTTT.